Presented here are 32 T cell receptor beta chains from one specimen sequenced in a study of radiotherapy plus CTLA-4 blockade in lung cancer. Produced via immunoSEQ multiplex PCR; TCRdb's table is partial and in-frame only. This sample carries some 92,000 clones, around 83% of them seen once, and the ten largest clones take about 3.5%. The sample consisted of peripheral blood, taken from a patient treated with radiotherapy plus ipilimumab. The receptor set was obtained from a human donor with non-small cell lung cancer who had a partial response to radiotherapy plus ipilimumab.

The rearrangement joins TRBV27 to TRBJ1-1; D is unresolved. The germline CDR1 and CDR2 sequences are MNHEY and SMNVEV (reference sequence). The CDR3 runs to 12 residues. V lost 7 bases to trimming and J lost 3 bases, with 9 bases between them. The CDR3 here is CASISQDTEAFF. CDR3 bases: TGTGCCAGCATCTCACAAGACACTGAAGCTTTCTTT.

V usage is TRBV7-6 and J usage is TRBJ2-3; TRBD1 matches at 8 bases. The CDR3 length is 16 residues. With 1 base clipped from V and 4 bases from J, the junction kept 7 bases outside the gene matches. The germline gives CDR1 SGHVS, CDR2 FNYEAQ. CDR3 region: CASSLEAGGASDTQYF. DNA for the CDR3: TGTGCCAGCAGCTTAGAGGCAGGGGGCGCGTCAGATACGCAGTATTTT. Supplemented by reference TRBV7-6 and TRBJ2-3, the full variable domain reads GAGVSQSPRYKVTKRGQDVALRCDPISGHVSLYWYRQALGQGPEFLTYFNYEAQQDKSGLPNDRFSAERPEGSISTLTIQRTEQRDSAMYRCASSLEAGGASDTQYFGPGTRLTVL.

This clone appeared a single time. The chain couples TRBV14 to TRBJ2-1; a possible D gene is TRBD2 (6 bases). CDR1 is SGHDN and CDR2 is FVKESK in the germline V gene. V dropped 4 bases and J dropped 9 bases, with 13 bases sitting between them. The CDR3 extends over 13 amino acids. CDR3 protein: CASSLRLESEQFF. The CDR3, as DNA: TGTGCCAGCAGCCTCCGACTAGAGAGTGAGCAGTTCTTC.

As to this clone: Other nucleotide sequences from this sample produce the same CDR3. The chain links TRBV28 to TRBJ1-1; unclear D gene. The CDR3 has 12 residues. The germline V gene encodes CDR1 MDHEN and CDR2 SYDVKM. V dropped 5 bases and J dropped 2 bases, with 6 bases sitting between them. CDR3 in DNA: TGTGCCAGCAGTCTCCTAAACACTGAAGCTTTCTTT. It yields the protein CASSLLNTEAFF.

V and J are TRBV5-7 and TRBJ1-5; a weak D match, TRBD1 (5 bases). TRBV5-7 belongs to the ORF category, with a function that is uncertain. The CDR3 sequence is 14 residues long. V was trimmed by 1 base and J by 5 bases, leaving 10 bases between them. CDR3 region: CASSLSGGDQPQHF. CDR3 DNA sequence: TGTGCCAGCAGCTTGTCGGGGGGTGATCAGCCCCAGCATTTT.

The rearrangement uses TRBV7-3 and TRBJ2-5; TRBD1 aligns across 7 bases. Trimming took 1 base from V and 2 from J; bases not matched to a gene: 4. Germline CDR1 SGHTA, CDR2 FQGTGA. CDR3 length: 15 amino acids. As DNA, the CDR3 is TGTGCCAGCAGCTTAATACCGGGACAGCAAGAGACCCAGTACTTC. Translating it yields CASSLIPGQQETQYF. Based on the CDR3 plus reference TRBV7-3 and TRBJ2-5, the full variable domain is GAGVSQTPSNKVTEKGKYVELRCDPISGHTALYWYRQSLGQGPEFLIYFQGTGAADDSGLPNDRFFAVRPEGSVSTLKIQRTERGDSAVYLCASSLIPGQQETQYFGPGTRLLVL.

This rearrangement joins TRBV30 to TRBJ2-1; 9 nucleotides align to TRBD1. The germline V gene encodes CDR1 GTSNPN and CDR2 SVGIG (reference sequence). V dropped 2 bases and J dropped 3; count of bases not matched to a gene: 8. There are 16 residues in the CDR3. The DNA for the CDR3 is TGTGCCTGGAGTCGCCGGGACAGGGATTACTACAATGAGCAGTTCTTC. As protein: CAWSRRDRDYYNEQFF.

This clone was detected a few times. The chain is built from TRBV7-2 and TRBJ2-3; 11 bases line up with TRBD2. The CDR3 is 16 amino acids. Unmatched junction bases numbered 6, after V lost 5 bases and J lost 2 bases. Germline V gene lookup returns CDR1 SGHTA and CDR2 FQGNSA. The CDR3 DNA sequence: TGTGCCAGCAGCCCCCGGACTAGCGGGTACACAGATACGCAGTATTTT. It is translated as CASSPRTSGYTDTQYF.

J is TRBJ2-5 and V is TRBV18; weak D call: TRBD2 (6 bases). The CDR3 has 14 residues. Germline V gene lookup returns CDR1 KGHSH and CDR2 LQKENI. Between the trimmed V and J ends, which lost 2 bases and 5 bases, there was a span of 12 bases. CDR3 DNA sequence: TGTGCCAGCTCACCATTAATGGGAGGCGAGACCCAGTACTTC. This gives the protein CASSPLMGGETQYF. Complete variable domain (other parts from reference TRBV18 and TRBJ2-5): NAGVMQNPRHLVRRRGQEARLRCSPMKGHSHVYWYRQLPEEGLKFMVYLQKENIIDESGMPKERFSAEFPKEGPSILRIQQVVRGDSAAYFCASSPLMGGETQYFGPGTRLLVL.

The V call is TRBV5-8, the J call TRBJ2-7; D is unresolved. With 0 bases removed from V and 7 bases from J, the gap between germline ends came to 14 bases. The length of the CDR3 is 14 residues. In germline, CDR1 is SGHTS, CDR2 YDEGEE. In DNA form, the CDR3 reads TGTGCCAGCAGCTTGGGCGGTTTGCGAGGTGAGCAGTACTTC. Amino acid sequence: CASSLGGLRGEQYF.

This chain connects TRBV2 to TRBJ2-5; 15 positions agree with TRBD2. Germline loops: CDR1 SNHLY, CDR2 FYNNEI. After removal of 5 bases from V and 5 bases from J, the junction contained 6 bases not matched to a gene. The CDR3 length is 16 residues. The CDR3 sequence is CASSPGLAGGRETQYF. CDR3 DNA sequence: TGTGCCAGCAGTCCGGGACTAGCGGGAGGCCGGGAGACCCAGTACTTC.

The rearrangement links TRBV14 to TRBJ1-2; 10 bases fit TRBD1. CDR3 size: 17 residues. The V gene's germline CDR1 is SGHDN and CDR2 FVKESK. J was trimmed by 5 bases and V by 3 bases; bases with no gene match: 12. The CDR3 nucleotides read TGTGCCAGCAGCCAGTTACCCGGGGACAGGGGCTTTTATGGCTACACCTTC. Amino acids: CASSQLPGDRGFYGYTF.

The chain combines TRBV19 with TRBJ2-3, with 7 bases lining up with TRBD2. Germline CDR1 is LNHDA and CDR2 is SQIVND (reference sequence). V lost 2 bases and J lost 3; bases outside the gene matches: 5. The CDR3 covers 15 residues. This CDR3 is CASSILKAGTDTQYF. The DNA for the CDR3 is TGTGCCAGTAGTATACTTAAAGCGGGGACAGATACGCAGTATTTT.

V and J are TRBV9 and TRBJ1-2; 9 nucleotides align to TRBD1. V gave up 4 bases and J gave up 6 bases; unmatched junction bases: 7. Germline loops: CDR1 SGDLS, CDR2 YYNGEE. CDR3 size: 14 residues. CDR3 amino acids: CASSPRQGGDGYTF. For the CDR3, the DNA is TGTGCCAGCAGCCCGAGACAGGGGGGGGATGGCTACACCTTC.

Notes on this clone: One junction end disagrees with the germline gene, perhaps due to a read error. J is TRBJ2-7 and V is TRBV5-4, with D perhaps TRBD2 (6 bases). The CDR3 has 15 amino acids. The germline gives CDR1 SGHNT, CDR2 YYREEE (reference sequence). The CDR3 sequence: CASSQDGASDYEQYF. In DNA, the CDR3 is TGCGCCAGCAGCCAAGATGGGGCTAGCGACTACGAGCAGTACTTC.

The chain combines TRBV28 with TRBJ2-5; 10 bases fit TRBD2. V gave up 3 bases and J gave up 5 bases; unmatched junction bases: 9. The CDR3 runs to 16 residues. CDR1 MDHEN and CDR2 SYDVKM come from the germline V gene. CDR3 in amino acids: CASSLGASGSGETQYF. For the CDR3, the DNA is TGTGCCAGCAGTTTGGGGGCTAGCGGGAGTGGGGAGACCCAGTACTTC.

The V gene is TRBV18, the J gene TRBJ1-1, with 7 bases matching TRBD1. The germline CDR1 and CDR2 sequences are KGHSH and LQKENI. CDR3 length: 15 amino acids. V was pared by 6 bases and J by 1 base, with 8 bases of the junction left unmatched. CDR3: CASSTRGAENTEAFF. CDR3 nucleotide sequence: TGTGCCAGCTCTACCAGGGGGGCGGAGAACACTGAAGCTTTCTTT.

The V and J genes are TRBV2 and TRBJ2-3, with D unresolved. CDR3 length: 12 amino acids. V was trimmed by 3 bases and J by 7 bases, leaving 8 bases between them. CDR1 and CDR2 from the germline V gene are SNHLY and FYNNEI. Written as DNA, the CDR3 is TGTGCCAGCAGTGAGTCGGGTAATACGCAGTATTTT. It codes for CASSESGNTQYF.

In DNA, the CDR3 is TGTGCCAGCAGCTCAGCCCGGACTAGCGGAGGAGGCCCGTCCCTCGATGAGCAGTTCTTC. Translated, it gives CASSSARTSGGGPSLDEQFF. This chain joins TRBV11-3 and TRBJ2-1; 10 positions agree with TRBD2. The CDR3 totals 20 residues. The V gene's germline CDR1 is SGHNT and CDR2 YENEEA. The ends lost 4 bases at V and 8 bases at J; junction bases unmatched: 23.

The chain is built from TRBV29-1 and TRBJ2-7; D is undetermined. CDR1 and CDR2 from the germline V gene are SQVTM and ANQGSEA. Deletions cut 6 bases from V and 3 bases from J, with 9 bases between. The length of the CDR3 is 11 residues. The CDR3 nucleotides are TGCAGCGTCTACCGAAACTACGAGCAGTACTTC. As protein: CSVYRNYEQYF.

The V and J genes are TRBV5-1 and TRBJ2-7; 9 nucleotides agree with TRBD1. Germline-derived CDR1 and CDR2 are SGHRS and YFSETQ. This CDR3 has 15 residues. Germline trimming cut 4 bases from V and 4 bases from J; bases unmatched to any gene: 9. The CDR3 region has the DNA TGCGCCAGCAGCATCCAAACAGGGGGCCCGTACGAGCAGTACTTC. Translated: CASSIQTGGPYEQYF. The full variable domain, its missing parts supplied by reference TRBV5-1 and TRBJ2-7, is KAGVTQTPRYLIKTRGQQVTLSCSPISGHRSVSWYQQTPGQGLQFLFEYFSETQRNKGNFPGRFSGRQFSNSRSEMNVSTLELGDSALYLCASSIQTGGPYEQYFGPGTRLTVT.

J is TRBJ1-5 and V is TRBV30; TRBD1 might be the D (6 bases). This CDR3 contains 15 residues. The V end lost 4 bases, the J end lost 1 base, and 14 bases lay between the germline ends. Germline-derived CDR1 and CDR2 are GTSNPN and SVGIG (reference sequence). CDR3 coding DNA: TGTGCCTGGACACGAGCCGGGACAAGCAATCAGCCCCAGCATTTT. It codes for CAWTRAGTSNQPQHF.

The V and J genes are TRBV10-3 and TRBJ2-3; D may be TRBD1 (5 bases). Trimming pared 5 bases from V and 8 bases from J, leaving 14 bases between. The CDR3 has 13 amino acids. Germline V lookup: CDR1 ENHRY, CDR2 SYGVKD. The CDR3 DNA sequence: TGTGCCATCAGTTCCGACAGACGAGGTACGCAGTATTTT. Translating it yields CAISSDRRGTQYF.

Here the CDR3 DNA reads TGTGCCAGCAGACCCGGGACTAGTGGTTACGAGCAGTACTTC. Protein product: CASRPGTSGYEQYF. The chain joins TRBV6-6 to TRBJ2-7; 8 positions match TRBD2. The CDR3 loop spans 14 amino acids. The ends lost 6 bases at V and 4 bases at J; junction bases unmatched: 8. Germline V gene sequence: CDR1 MNHNY, CDR2 SVGAGI (reference sequence).

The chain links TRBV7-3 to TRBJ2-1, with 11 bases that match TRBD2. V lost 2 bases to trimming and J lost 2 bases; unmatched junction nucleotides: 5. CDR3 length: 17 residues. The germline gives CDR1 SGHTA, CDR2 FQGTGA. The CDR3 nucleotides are TGTGCCAGCAGCTTATCTAGCGGGAGGACCCCCTACAATGAGCAGTTCTTC. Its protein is CASSLSSGRTPYNEQFF. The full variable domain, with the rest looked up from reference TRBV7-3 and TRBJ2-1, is GAGVSQTPSNKVTEKGKYVELRCDPISGHTALYWYRQSLGQGPEFLIYFQGTGAADDSGLPNDRFFAVRPEGSVSTLKIQRTERGDSAVYLCASSLSSGRTPYNEQFFGPGTRLTVL.

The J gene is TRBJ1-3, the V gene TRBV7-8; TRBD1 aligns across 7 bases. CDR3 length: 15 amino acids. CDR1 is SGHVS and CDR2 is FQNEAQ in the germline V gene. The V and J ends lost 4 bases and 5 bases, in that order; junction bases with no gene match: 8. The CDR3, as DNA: TGTGCCAGCAGCTCGCAGGGGGTTCCAAGAAACACCATATATTTT. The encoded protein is CASSSQGVPRNTIYF.

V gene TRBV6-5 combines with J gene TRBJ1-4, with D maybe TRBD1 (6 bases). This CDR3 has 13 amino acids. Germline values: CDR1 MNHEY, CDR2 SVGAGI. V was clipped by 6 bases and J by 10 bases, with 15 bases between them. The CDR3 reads CASSHGQTGKLFF. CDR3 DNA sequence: TGTGCCAGCAGCCATGGACAGACTGGAAAACTGTTTTTT.

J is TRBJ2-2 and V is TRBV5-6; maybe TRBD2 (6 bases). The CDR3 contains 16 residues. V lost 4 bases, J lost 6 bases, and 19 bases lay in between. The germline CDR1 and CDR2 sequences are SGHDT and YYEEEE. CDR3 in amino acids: CASSARGTATPGELFF. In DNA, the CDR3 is TGTGCCAGCAGCGCCCGGGGGACGGCCACCCCCGGGGAGCTGTTTTTT.

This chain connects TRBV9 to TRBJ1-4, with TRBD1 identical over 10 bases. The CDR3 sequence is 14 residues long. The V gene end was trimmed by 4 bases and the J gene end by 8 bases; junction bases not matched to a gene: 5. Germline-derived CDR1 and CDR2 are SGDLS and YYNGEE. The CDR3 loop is CASSRTGGHEKLFF. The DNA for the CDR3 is TGTGCCAGCAGCCGGACAGGGGGACACGAAAAACTGTTTTTT. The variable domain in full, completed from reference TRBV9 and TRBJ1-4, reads DSGVTQTPKHLITATGQRVTLRCSPRSGDLSVYWYQQSLDQGLQFLIQYYNGEERAKGNILERFSAQQFPDLHSELNLSSLELGDSALYFCASSRTGGHEKLFFGSGTQLSVL.

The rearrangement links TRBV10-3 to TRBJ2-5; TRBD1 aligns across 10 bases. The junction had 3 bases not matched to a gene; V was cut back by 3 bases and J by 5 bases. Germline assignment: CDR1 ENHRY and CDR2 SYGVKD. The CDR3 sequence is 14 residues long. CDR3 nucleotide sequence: TGTGCCATCAGTGAAGGGACAGGGGACGAGACCCAGTACTTC. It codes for CAISEGTGDETQYF.

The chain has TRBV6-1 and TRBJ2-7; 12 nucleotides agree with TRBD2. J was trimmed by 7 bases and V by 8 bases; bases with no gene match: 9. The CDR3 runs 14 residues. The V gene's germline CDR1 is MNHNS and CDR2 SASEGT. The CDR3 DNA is TGTGCCAGCGAGAGACTAGCGGGAGCTGGGGAGCAGTACTTC. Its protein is CASERLAGAGEQYF.

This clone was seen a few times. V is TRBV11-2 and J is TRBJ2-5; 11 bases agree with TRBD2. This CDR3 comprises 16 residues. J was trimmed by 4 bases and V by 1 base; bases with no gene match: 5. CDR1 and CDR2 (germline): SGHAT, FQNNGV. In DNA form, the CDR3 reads TGTGCCAGCAGCTTAGTGATAGCGGGAGGGCCAGAGACCCAGTACTTC. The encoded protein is CASSLVIAGGPETQYF.